The 21 T cell receptor beta chains listed next were all sequenced from one sample in a study of CD8+ T cells in alopecia areata. Isolated RNA was reverse transcribed into cDNA used as the sequencing template. Only in-frame clones appear in the TCRdb table, and some are missing; sequencing was by immunoSEQ multiplex PCR. The sample carries around 250,000 clones, 67% recorded once. Specimen: CD4+ T cells sorted from blood, collected at week 0. The source is a human donor with alopecia areata.

The chain couples TRBV6-1 to TRBJ1-5; D possibly corresponds to TRBD1 (6 bases). Trimming shortened V by 6 bases and J by 6 bases, and 12 bases separated the two germline ends. The CDR3 sequence is 13 residues long. Germline lookup yields CDR1 MNHNS and CDR2 SASEGT. CDR3 bases: TGTGCCAGCAGGGGACATATTATTCAGCCCCAGCATTTT. Protein sequence: CASRGHIIQPQHF.

The chain has TRBV30 and TRBJ1-6, with a tentative D call TRBD1 (6 bases). Germline loops: CDR1 GTSNPN, CDR2 SVGIG (reference sequence). The CDR3 has 16 residues. Trimming took off 3 bases at V and 7 bases at J, with 19 bases between the two ends. CDR3 coding DNA: TGTGCCTGGAGGGACCCCCCGCCGGGACACAATTCACCCCTCCACTTT. Translating gives CAWRDPPPGHNSPLHF.

The chain carries TRBV5-1 and TRBJ2-6; 7 positions match TRBD1. This CDR3 region has 17 residues. The ends lost 4 bases at V and 3 bases at J; junction bases unmatched: 10. CDR1 and CDR2 from the germline V gene are SGHRS and YFSETQ. The CDR3 DNA is TGCGCCAGCAGCACTCGACAGGGCCCCTATGGGGCCAACGTCCTGACTTTC. This sequence encodes CASSTRQGPYGANVLTF.

This chain joins TRBV10-3 and TRBJ2-3, with 8 bases matching TRBD1. Unmatched junction bases numbered 4, after V lost 7 bases and J lost 4 bases. Germline lookup yields CDR1 ENHRY and CDR2 SYGVKD. CDR3 size: 13 residues. The CDR3 loop is CAITGTGSDTQYF. The DNA for the CDR3 is TGTGCCATCACCGGGACAGGTTCAGATACGCAGTATTTT.

The genes are TRBV27 and TRBJ1-1, with 7 bases lining up with TRBD1. This CDR3 has 14 residues. Germline CDR1 reads MNHEY; CDR2 reads SMNVEV (reference sequence). V shed 5 bases, J shed 11 bases, and the junction held 14 bases outside the gene matches. In nucleotides, the CDR3 is TGTGCCAGCAGTACTGGACAGGCCTTATCTGGCGCTTTCTTT. Protein sequence: CASSTGQALSGAFF.

The chain employs TRBV7-2 and TRBJ1-1, with D perhaps TRBD1 (6 bases). Between the trimmed V and J ends, which lost 5 bases and 4 bases, there was a span of 11 bases. Germline lookup yields CDR1 SGHTA and CDR2 FQGNSA. The CDR3 contains 13 residues. The CDR3 nucleotides are TGTGCCAGCAGCGCTGACAGGCGCACTGAAGCTTTCTTT. This encodes CASSADRRTEAFF.

This chain uses TRBV25-1 with TRBJ2-2; 7 nucleotides line up with TRBD1. J gave up 4 bases and V 3 bases, and 5 bases lay outside the gene matches. Germline V gene sequence: CDR1 MGHDK, CDR2 SYGVNS. CDR3 length: 15 amino acids. CDR3 sequence (DNA): TGTGCCAGCAGTGACGGGACAGACCCCACCGGGGAGCTGTTTTTT. Translated, it gives CASSDGTDPTGELFF.

The chain carries TRBV27 and TRBJ2-5; 10 nucleotides line up with TRBD1. The CDR3 has 15 residues. The V and J ends lost 3 bases and 5 bases, in that order; junction bases with no gene match: 6. From germline, CDR1 is MNHEY and CDR2 SMNVEV (reference sequence). This chain's CDR3 is CASSLGQGPGETQYF. The CDR3 coding sequence is TGTGCCAGCAGTTTGGGACAGGGGCCCGGGGAGACCCAGTACTTC.

V and J are TRBV6-6 and TRBJ2-7; possibly TRBD1 for D (6 bases). V lost 0 bases, J lost 0 bases, and 12 bases lay in between. In germline, CDR1 is MNHNY, CDR2 SVGAGI (reference sequence). The CDR3 sequence is 16 residues long. CDR3 in DNA: TGTGCCAGCAGTTACTCGGTACAGGGTAGCTCCTACGAGCAGTACTTC. This translates into CASSYSVQGSSYEQYF.

The chain couples TRBV30 to TRBJ1-4; 7 bases line up with TRBD1. CDR1 is GTSNPN, CDR2 SVGIG, per germline (reference sequence). CDR3 length: 13 residues. J lost 5 bases, V lost 4 bases, and 4 bases had no gene match. CDR3 region: CAWNRQGNEKLFF. In nucleotides, the CDR3 is TGTGCCTGGAATCGACAGGGCAATGAAAAACTGTTTTTT.

As regards this clone: The sample has other DNA sequences that encode this CDR3 too. The V gene is TRBV29-1, the J gene TRBJ2-5, with D perhaps TRBD1 or TRBD2 (5 bases each). Trimming removed 4 bases at V and 4 bases at J, with 10 bases between. Germline V gene lookup returns CDR1 SQVTM and CDR2 ANQGSEA. This CDR3 is built from 12 residues. For the CDR3, the DNA is TGCAGCGTTGGACGAGGGGCAGAGACCCAGTACTTC. It translates to CSVGRGAETQYF.

In its sample, this clone was seen once. The chain has TRBV7-9 and TRBJ1-2; D might be TRBD1 (5 bases). CDR3 length equals 13 residues. From germline, CDR1 is SEHNR and CDR2 FQNEAQ (reference sequence). Trimming removed 4 bases at V and 5 bases at J, with 11 bases between. The CDR3, as DNA: TGTGCCAGCAGCTCCGCGCAGGGTTATGGCTACACCTTC. Encoded protein: CASSSAQGYGYTF.

A remark on this clone: This same CDR3 is encoded by further DNA sequences in the sample. This chain joins TRBV30 and TRBJ1-4; TRBD1 matches at 7 bases. Trimming took 0 bases from V and 2 from J; bases not matched to a gene: 3. The CDR3 extends over 15 amino acids. The germline CDR1 and CDR2 sequences are GTSNPN and SVGIG (reference sequence). CDR3 in amino acids: CAWSVGGSTNEKLFF. The CDR3 bases are TGTGCCTGGAGTGTAGGGGGCTCGACTAATGAAAAACTGTTTTTT. Looking up the rest from reference TRBV30 and TRBJ1-4 gives the full variable domain: SQTIHQWPATLVQPVGSPLSLECTVEGTSNPNLYWYRQAAGRGLQLLFYSVGIGQISSEVPQNLSASRPQDRQFILSSKKLLLSDSGFYLCAWSVGGSTNEKLFFGSGTQLSVL.

This chain uses TRBV5-6 with TRBJ2-5; D not certain. Trimming cost V 1 base and J 5 bases, with 9 bases left between them. Germline V CDR1 and CDR2: SGHDT, YYEEEE. This CDR3 has 13 residues. The chain's CDR3 is CASSLPTRETQYF. The CDR3 DNA is TGTGCCAGCAGCTTGCCGACCCGGGAGACCCAGTACTTC.

The rearrangement uses TRBV5-1 and TRBJ1-2, with 7 nucleotides matching TRBD1. J lost 5 bases, V lost 4 bases, and 11 bases had no gene match. The CDR3 loop spans 15 amino acids. CDR1 is SGHRS and CDR2 is YFSETQ in the germline V gene. The CDR3 DNA reads TGCGCCAGCAGCCTGGGACAGTCCTCGGGGTATGGCTACACCTTC. Translated: CASSLGQSSGYGYTF.

V gene TRBV11-2 combines with J gene TRBJ2-7; D gene uncertain. V lost 2 bases, J lost 8 bases, and 7 bases lay in between. The CDR3 totals 11 residues. Looked up from germline, CDR1 is SGHAT and CDR2 is FQNNGV. This CDR3 is CASSLTLQQYF. The CDR3 nucleotides are TGTGCCAGCAGCTTAACCCTCCAGCAGTACTTC.

This clone was observed a few times. The CDR3 reads CASGLSSSYEQYF. CDR3 sequence (DNA): TGTGCTAGTGGTTTGTCCAGTTCGTACGAGCAGTACTTC. This chain joins TRBV12-5 and TRBJ2-7; D uncertain. This CDR3 comprises 13 residues. Trimming left V 2 bases short and J 4 bases short, with 9 bases between. Germline-derived CDR1 and CDR2 are LGHNT and FRNRAP.

The rearrangement uses TRBV6-6 and TRBJ2-7; D possibly matches TRBD1 or TRBD2 (5 bases each). The CDR3 sequence is 14 residues long. In germline, CDR1 is MNHNY, CDR2 SVGAGI (reference sequence). Trimming removed 7 bases from V and 2 bases from J, with 15 bases in between. CDR3 DNA: TGTGCCAGCATTCGCCGGGACGGAACCTACGAGCAGTACTTC. Translating gives CASIRRDGTYEQYF.

This chain joins TRBV10-3 and TRBJ2-7; D is perhaps TRBD1 (6 bases). The CDR3 has 15 amino acids. Germline loops: CDR1 ENHRY, CDR2 SYGVKD. V shed 4 bases and J shed 1 base, with 14 bases lying between them. This CDR3 is CAISGWAGTSYEQYF. In DNA, the CDR3 is TGTGCCATCAGTGGATGGGCAGGGACATCCTACGAGCAGTACTTC.

This clone turned up a few times. The chain uses TRBV29-1 and TRBJ2-3, with TRBD1 identical over 7 bases. From germline, CDR1 is SQVTM and CDR2 ANQGSEA. Trimming at V came to 6 bases and at J to 0 bases, leaving 9 bases not matched to a gene. The CDR3 consists of 15 residues. Here the CDR3 DNA reads TGCAGCGTAGTCACCGGGACAGCTAGCACAGATACGCAGTATTTT. This gives the protein CSVVTGTASTDTQYF.

The sample holds a few counts of this clone. The chain recombines TRBV29-1 with TRBJ2-3; TRBD2 might be the D (6 bases). This CDR3 comprises 13 residues. Germline V lookup: CDR1 SQVTM, CDR2 ANQGSEA. V was shortened by 8 bases and J by 4 bases, with 16 bases between the two germline ends. The CDR3 protein is CSSTRGRADTQYF. CDR3 nucleotides: TGCAGCTCGACTAGGGGCCGAGCAGATACGCAGTATTTT.